This T cell receptor (beta chain) came from a study of regulatory T cells in long-lasting Graves disease. Germline loops: CDR1 SGHRS, CDR2 YFSETQ. The junction had 11 bases not matched to a gene; V was cut back by 4 bases and J by 5 bases. The CDR3 has 15 amino acids. Arm-PCR of CDR3 regions and iRepertoire HTBI primers were the basis on which TCR beta libraries were built. MiXCR, applied by TCRdb to the multiplex PCR reads, yields one record per CDR3 protein. The data hold around 480,000 distinct CDR3 sequences, with around 16% observed a single time. Time point denoted: newly diagnosed GD, antithyroid drugs for less than 3 months. Generation of the TCR library employed RNA extracted from PBMCs. This clonotype came up a few times. These sequences were also reported in another study, on T cells in Graves' hyperthyroidism and ophthalmopathy.

Specimen: peripheral blood mononuclear cells (PBMCs), collected at new diagnosis, from a patient treated with antithyroid drugs. The origin of this receptor is a woman aged 35-65 years with Graves disease. The chain carries TRBV5-1 and TRBJ2-5; TRBD1 aligns across 7 bases. CDR3 in DNA: TGCGCCAGCAGCCCCGGGACAGTCTCTGCGGAGACCCAGTACTTC. Protein: CASSPGTVSAETQYF.